The sequence of this T cell receptor (beta chain) was determined in a study of T cell responses to AZD1222 COVID-19 vaccine (dated by TCRdb to about 2021). Study-level background: AZD1222 recipients whose second dose came at about 4 weeks and those whose second dose came at about 12 weeks were combined into one group, since spike-specific TCR depth and breadth did not differ between the two schedules. TCR sequencing was performed for 230 to 250 trial participants, of whom around 200 were given two doses of AZD1222 and around 25 were given two doses of MenACWY control vaccine. Trial participants were enrolled by age into subgroups of 18-55, 56-69 and 70-plus years, and roughly 160, 29 and 62 TCR-sequenced participants, respectively, were included in these subgroups.

A note on this clone: Its recognized antigen is unknown. Base qualities were left out, and no much larger clone turns up one base away.

The CDR3 regions of human TCRbeta chains were analyzed by immunosequencing. The study's own analysis went as follows. Repertoire TCRs were matched against a reference library of SARS-CoV-2-specific TCRs generated with the MIRA antigen-specificity platform. Breadth meant the fraction of unique TCRs that were SARS-CoV-2-associated, whereas depth meant the fraction of total T cells that were SARS-CoV-2-associated. Using the MIRA data, each spike-specific TCR was mapped to the spike region that the TCR reacts to and placed in a CD4 or CD8 class. Log10-transformed breadth and depth values were compared by one-way ANOVA with Sidak's multiple comparisons tests. What TCRdb holds here is the immuneACCESS table cut down to in-frame rearrangements. Part of the clones is not present; checked against another copy, under half of the missing clones reflect an unresolved V gene, and the others are unexplained. The V and J calls and the clone size are those of that table, but D and trimming were determined from the DNA. The sample table contains around 160,000 clones; only one count was recorded for roughly 89% of them. The ten biggest clones cover roughly 5.6% of the sample.

The paper as a whole reports these results and caveats: Nearly half of unique spike-specific TCRs reportedly recognized epitopes outside regions mutated in the B.1.351 and B.1.1.7 variants. The whole spike protein was spanned by vaccine-associated CD4 TCRs, and dominant responses were seen in regions 160-218 and 743-854. Participants were mostly white British and included more females than males, and it was suggested by the authors that clonal diversity may have been underestimated. In the small 56-69-year group, the increase in depth fell short of significance, most likely because of low power. No day 14 peak-response samples were available, so repertoires were characterized only after the peak T cell response. After two AZD1222 doses, spike-specific TCR breadth and depth were significantly higher than at day 0 and than in MenACWY recipients. Conclusions about previously exposed vaccinees are limited because only five to seven AZD1222 recipients were SARS-CoV-2 seropositive at baseline.

V is pared back by 3 bases and J by 6 bases, with 13 bases lying between the germline termini. Its CDR3 holds 14 amino acids, cysteine through phenylalanine. Only the CDR3 DNA stays, 42 bases, in frame from base 1. As encoded in the germline V gene (reference sequence), CDR1 is LGHDT while CDR2 is YNNKEL. Read against the paper, the sample's time point label means: baseline before first vaccination. Vaccinee samples came from UK trials COV001 and COV002, including a single-blind randomized controlled phase 2/3 trial of AZD1222 (ChAdOx1 nCoV-19) in healthy adults. For TCRbeta chain sequencing, PBMC samples from trial participants were taken at day 0 and at day 28 after the second dose.

This receptor was identified in an adult in good health. This chain is built from TRBV3-1 (or the pseudogene TRBV3-2) and TRBJ2-3, with the D gene call left open. This sample comprised peripheral blood, obtained on day 0 of AZD1222 vaccination. CDR3 region: CASSHGPHGDTQYF. The base sequence is TGTGCCAGCAGCCATGGACCCCACGGGGATACGCAGTATTTT.